This record looks at one T cell receptor beta chain sequence and its context. This sample was included in a study of blood T cell repertoires in COVID-19. Study-level background: From T cells, B-cell-depleted T cells, or PBMCs came the material, which was cDNA or gDNA.

CDR1 and CDR2 from the germline V gene are SNHLY and FYNNEI. The CDR3 sequence is 16 residues long. V gave up 4 bases and J gave up 0 bases; unmatched junction bases: 2. Assay: immunoSEQ multiplex PCR; the TCRdb copy retains only in-frame clones and omits some. The sample lists some 80,000 clones, roughly 84% occurring once. This TCR came from a man aged 55-75 years with COVID-19, enrolled during active disease. Sequenced: peripheral blood. V usage is TRBV2 and J usage is TRBJ2-5, with 13 bases aligning to TRBD2. This CDR3 reads CASSGGLAGNQETQYF. The CDR3 DNA is TGTGCCAGCAGTGGGGGACTAGCGGGGAACCAAGAGACCCAGTACTTC.